The entry below gives a single T cell receptor (beta chain) sequence along with its context. The data were produced by immunoSEQ multiplex PCR, yet TCRdb's version contains in-frame clones alone and is incomplete. The table shows under 200,000 clones, with 96% occurring only once. This sample was taken from a study of cytomegalovirus exposure and HLA in healthy donors. This CDR3 spans 13 amino acids. The germline gives CDR1 MNHNY, CDR2 SVGAGI (reference sequence). V was trimmed by 6 bases and J by 6 bases, leaving 14 bases between them. The donors were members of the validation cohort, which comprised under 150 subjects and was separate from the first cohort of around 700 subjects.

This receptor was taken from a woman between 18 and 30 years old in good health and CMV-seronegative. The specimen sequenced was PBMCs. V usage is TRBV6-6 and J usage is TRBJ1-2, with D maybe TRBD1 (5 bases). CDR3 nucleotide sequence: TGTGCCAGCAGGCCCCAGGGTTTGGATGGCTACACCTTC. Amino acid sequence: CASRPQGLDGYTF.